These 19 T cell receptor beta chains came from one sample sequenced in a study of T cell responses to AZD1222 COVID-19 vaccine. The data were produced by immunoSEQ multiplex PCR, yet TCRdb's version contains in-frame clones alone and is incomplete. There are about 98,000 clones in the sample; 85% to 90% occur only once, and around 5.1% lies in the top ten. The input for sequencing was peripheral blood, taken on day 0 of AZD1222 vaccination. The origin of the receptors is an adult in good health.

This chain joins TRBV15 and TRBJ2-4; the match to TRBD1 covers 7 bases. The germline CDR1 and CDR2 sequences are LNHNV and YYDKDF (reference sequence). V shed 6 bases and J 4 bases; nucleotides not matched to a gene: 3. The CDR3 is 13 residues long. The CDR3 reads CATSEDRKNIQYF. The CDR3 coding sequence is TGTGCCACCAGTGAGGACAGGAAAAACATTCAGTACTTC.

The chain carries TRBV4-3 and TRBJ1-2; D perhaps matches TRBD1 (6 bases). The CDR3 contains 17 residues. Germline V CDR1 and CDR2: LGHNA, YSLEER. Trimming took 0 bases from V and 6 from J, leaving 20 bases between them. The CDR3: CASSQDSGTGPEDGYTF. CDR3 nucleotides: TGCGCCAGCAGCCAAGATTCAGGCACAGGGCCAGAGGATGGCTACACCTTC.

The rearrangement uses TRBV5-8 and TRBJ1-3; no clear D. Trimming cost V 1 base and J 7 bases, with 15 bases left between them. Germline CDR1 and CDR2: SGHTS and YDEGEE. This CDR3 region has 15 residues. In DNA form, the CDR3 reads TGTGCCAGCAGCTTGACGCCGGGTAATTGGAACACCATATATTTT. It specifies CASSLTPGNWNTIYF.

The CDR3 bases are TGTGCCAGCAGGCTCTGGGGGCAGCCCCAGCATTTT. This encodes CASRLWGQPQHF. The rearrangement links TRBV28 to TRBJ1-5, with D tentatively TRBD1 (5 bases). V lost 6 bases and J 7 bases, leaving 10 bases between the germline ends. Germline V gene data show CDR1 as MDHEN and CDR2 as SYDVKM. The CDR3 contains 12 residues.

V usage is TRBV5-1 and J usage is TRBJ1-1; D remains unclear. Germline V gives CDR1 SGHRS, CDR2 YFSETQ. Trimming shortened V by 1 base and J by 1 base, and 8 bases separated the two germline ends. The CDR3 is made up of 14 amino acids. The chain's CDR3 is CASSLLEGNTEAFF. The CDR3 nucleotides are TGCGCCAGCAGCTTGTTAGAGGGGAACACTGAAGCTTTCTTT.

This clone showed up just a few times. The rearrangement links TRBV5-1 to TRBJ2-7; D gene uncertain. The CDR3 sequence is 14 residues long. The V and J ends lost 0 bases and 1 base respectively, with 8 bases between them. From germline, CDR1 is SGHRS and CDR2 YFSETQ. This CDR3 reads CASSLAPRSYEQYF. The CDR3 bases are TGCGCCAGCAGCTTGGCGCCCCGGTCCTACGAGCAGTACTTC. Using reference TRBV5-1 and TRBJ2-7 for the parts outside the CDR3, the full variable domain is KAGVTQTPRYLIKTRGQQVTLSCSPISGHRSVSWYQQTPGQGLQFLFEYFSETQRNKGNFPGRFSGRQFSNSRSEMNVSTLELGDSALYLCASSLAPRSYEQYFGPGTRLTVT.

The chain employs TRBV5-6 and TRBJ1-5, with D uncertain. CDR1 and CDR2 (germline): SGHDT, YYEEEE. There are 15 residues in the CDR3. The ends were cut back, 1 base at V and 0 bases at J, with 8 bases in the middle. CDR3 DNA sequence: TGTGCCAGCAGCTTGTCAGGCAGTAGCAATCAGCCCCAGCATTTT. Amino acids: CASSLSGSSNQPQHF.

The V and J genes are TRBV7-6 and TRBJ1-1; the match to TRBD1 covers 7 bases. The trim removed 5 bases at V and 0 bases at J, leaving 6 bases unmatched. The CDR3 runs 15 residues. The germline CDR1 and CDR2 sequences are SGHVS and FNYEAQ. CDR3 in amino acids: CASSPIGQVNTEAFF. The DNA for the CDR3 is TGTGCCAGCAGCCCAATTGGACAGGTGAACACTGAAGCTTTCTTT.

The genes are TRBV7-6 and TRBJ2-5, with D perhaps matching TRBD1 or TRBD2 (5 bases each). Germline V gene lookup returns CDR1 SGHVS and CDR2 FNYEAQ. The V end lost 4 bases, the J end lost 9 bases, and 18 bases lay between the germline ends. The CDR3 is 14 amino acids. CDR3 DNA: TGTGCCAGCAGCTCCGGGACCCAGGGTGAGGCCCAGTACTTC. It specifies CASSSGTQGEAQYF.

The chain recombines TRBV12-3 or TRBV12-4 with TRBJ1-2, with D uncertain. The germline V and J ends were trimmed by 5 bases and 8 bases, with 15 bases remaining between them. This CDR3 spans 13 amino acids. The CDR3, as DNA: TGTGCCAGCAGTCCCATACCCGCGGGAGGCTACACCTTC. This encodes CASSPIPAGGYTF.

The chain couples TRBV6-5 to TRBJ2-2; tentative D call: TRBD1 (5 bases). The germline gives CDR1 MNHEY, CDR2 SVGAGI. Deletions cut 7 bases from V and 4 bases from J, with 10 bases between. The CDR3 spans 13 residues. CDR3 residues: CASKQAVTGELFF. In DNA, the CDR3 is TGTGCCAGCAAACAGGCGGTCACCGGGGAGCTGTTTTTT.

The J gene is TRBJ1-3, the V gene TRBV6-5; TRBD1 matches 8 bases. V shed 6 bases, J shed 8 bases, and the junction held 6 bases outside the gene matches. The CDR3 is made up of 13 amino acids. The germline CDR1 and CDR2 sequences are MNHEY and SVGAGI. The CDR3 DNA reads as TGTGCCAGCAGCCCCGACAGGGGTGACACCATATATTTT. Protein sequence: CASSPDRGDTIYF.

V gene TRBV29-1 combines with J gene TRBJ2-1; 8 nucleotides agree with TRBD2. Germline V lookup: CDR1 SQVTM, CDR2 ANQGSEA. The CDR3 is 16 residues long. Trimming cost V 7 bases and J 7 bases; bases outside gene matches: 18. The CDR3 is CSAQGLAGQRSNEQFF. CDR3 nucleotides: TGCAGCGCTCAGGGGCTAGCGGGTCAGAGGTCTAATGAGCAGTTCTTC.

This chain joins TRBV27 and TRBJ1-6, with D possibly TRBD1 on 6 matching bases. This CDR3 has 18 residues. The V end was cut by 2 bases, the J end by 3 bases, with 17 bases between. The germline V gene has CDR1 MNHEY and CDR2 SMNVEV (reference sequence). CDR3 region: CASSLKGGRTLYNSPLHF. CDR3 DNA: TGTGCCAGCAGTTTAAAAGGGGGACGGACACTCTATAATTCACCCCTCCACTTT.

The chain employs TRBV5-1 and TRBJ2-7; 14 bases fit TRBD2. Trimming took 0 bases from V and 2 from J; bases not matched to a gene: 10. The germline gives CDR1 SGHRS, CDR2 YFSETQ. This CDR3 spans 19 amino acids. The chain's CDR3 is CASSLGPGTSGRRAYEQYF. CDR3 in DNA: TGCGCCAGCAGCTTGGGCCCCGGGACTAGCGGGAGAAGGGCCTACGAGCAGTACTTC.

The rearrangement joins TRBV20-1 to TRBJ1-5; perhaps TRBD1 as D (6 bases). The CDR3 sequence is 15 residues long. CDR1 and CDR2 (germline): DFQATT, SNEGSKA (reference sequence). The germline V and J ends were trimmed by 3 bases and 0 bases, with 12 bases remaining between them. The CDR3 region is CSASNRQDSNQPQHF. In nucleotides, the CDR3 is TGCAGTGCTAGTAACCGACAGGATAGCAATCAGCCCCAGCATTTT.

The rearrangement joins TRBV7-9 to TRBJ1-6, with D possibly matching TRBD1 (5 bases). CDR1 SEHNR and CDR2 FQNEAQ come from the germline V gene (reference sequence). The CDR3 is 14 amino acids. Trimming stripped 6 bases from V and 6 bases from J, with 12 bases between. CDR3 protein: CASRAGNGNSPLHF. DNA of the CDR3: TGTGCCAGCAGGGCAGGGAACGGTAATTCACCCCTCCACTTT.

The chain employs TRBV30 and TRBJ1-2, with TRBD1 identical over 7 bases. V shed 2 bases, J shed 6 bases, and the junction held 3 bases outside the gene matches. The CDR3 has 12 amino acids. The V gene's germline CDR1 is GTSNPN and CDR2 SVGIG (reference sequence). CDR3 sequence (DNA): TGTGCCTGGAGTCCGACAGGGCATGGCTACACCTTC. This sequence encodes CAWSPTGHGYTF.

V is TRBV7-2 and J is TRBJ1-1, with D possibly being TRBD1 (5 bases). Germline CDR1 and CDR2: SGHTA and FQGNSA. The ends were cut back, 5 bases at V and 6 bases at J, with 13 bases in the middle. The length of the CDR3 is 13 residues. CDR3 DNA sequence: TGTGCCAGCAGCCTTCGACAGCGGGCTGAAGCTTTCTTT. Protein: CASSLRQRAEAFF.